There are many counts of the clone carrying this T cell receptor beta chain. Its antigen is unknown. The data derive from a study of T cells after yellow fever vaccination. Looking at the study overall: Libraries from low-cell-number fractions were prepared with the SMART-Seq v4 Ultra Low Input RNA kit. Study-level findings and limits: A small proportion of clonotypes was detected in both the CD4 and CD8 compartments.

A 5'RACE template-switching step, the method used to make TCR cDNA, added a universal primer site and UMIs. MiXCR, run by TCRdb on the 5' RACE reads, gives a single entry per CDR3 protein. Of about 320,000 distinct CDR3 sequences listed, approximately 12% were seen once; the top ten hold 2.5% to 4%. The ends were cut back, 5 bases at V and 4 bases at J, with 15 bases in the middle. Germline V gives CDR1 SGHTA, CDR2 FQGNSA. The length of the CDR3 is 15 residues. The sequenced sample was CD4+ T cells sorted from PBMCs, obtained 15 days after the yellow fever booster vaccination. V is TRBV7-2 and J is TRBJ2-1; D is perhaps TRBD2 (7 bases). This TCR was sampled from a man between 18 and 29 years old who received the YFV17D yellow fever vaccine. The CDR3: CASSRGGGKYNEQFF. Written as DNA, the CDR3 is TGTGCCAGCAGCCGCGGGGGCGGGAAATACAATGAGCAGTTCTTC.